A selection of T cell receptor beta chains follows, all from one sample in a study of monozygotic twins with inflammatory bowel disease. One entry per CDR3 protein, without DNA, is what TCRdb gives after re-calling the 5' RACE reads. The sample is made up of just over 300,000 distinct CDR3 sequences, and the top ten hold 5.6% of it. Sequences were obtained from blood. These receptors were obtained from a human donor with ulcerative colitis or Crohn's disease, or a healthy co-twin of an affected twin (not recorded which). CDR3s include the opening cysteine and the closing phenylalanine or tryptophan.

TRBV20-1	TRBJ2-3	CSATWDSGGDTQYF
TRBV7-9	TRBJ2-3	CASSFPVGARTDTQYF
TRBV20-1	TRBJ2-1	CSAPKWGGRGEQFF
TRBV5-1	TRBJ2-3	CASSPGGAGDTQYF
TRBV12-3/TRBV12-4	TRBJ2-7	CASSPEDGTQFYEQYF
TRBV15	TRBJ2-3	CATRTGGIDTQYF
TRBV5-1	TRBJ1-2	CASSLSRGGYGYTF
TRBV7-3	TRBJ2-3	CASSLREGDTQYF
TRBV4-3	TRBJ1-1	CASSQVIGTGTEAFF
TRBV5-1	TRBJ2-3	CASSLAAGDDTQYF
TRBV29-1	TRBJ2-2	CSVEDLGTSGNTGELFF
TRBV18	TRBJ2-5	CASSPLRQETQYF
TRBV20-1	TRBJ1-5	CSARDSGTGGIRQPQHF
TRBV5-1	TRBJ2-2	CASSKRGSPGELFF
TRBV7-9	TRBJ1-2	CASSLWETARGRGYTF
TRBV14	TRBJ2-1	CASSPLRSSEQFF